The rows below give T cell receptor beta chains drawn from one sample of a study of patients and donors after allogeneic stem cell transplantation. TCRdb reprocessed the RT-PCR reads via MiXCR and lists one record per CDR3 protein. The table shows roughly 960,000 distinct CDR3 sequences, with about 20% occurring only once. The specimen was blood, either unsorted or a sorted T cell fraction (not recorded which). Receptor source: a human donor who was either an allogeneic HSCT recipient or a stem cell or donor lymphocyte infusion donor (not recorded which). It is not recorded whose cells these are; they may come from a transplant donor. Both conserved end residues are part of each CDR3. A D gene is named only where the DNA matches it firmly. The size of a clone is reported for some rows only, either as once, few or many, or as a class for expanded clones.

v_gene,j_gene,d_gene,abundance,CDR3aa,CDR3nt
TRBV5-6,TRBJ2-1,TRBD2,.,CASSLWRGWDEQFF,TGTGCCAGCAGCTTGTGGCGGGGGTGGGATGAGCAGTTCTTC
TRBV2,TRBJ1-5,.,few,CASRRGGGTNQPQHF,TGTGCCAGCAGGAGGGGTGGGGGGACCAATCAGCCCCAGCATTTT
TRBV5-1,TRBJ2-2,.,.,CASRHRDLKNTGELFF,TGCGCCAGCAGGCACCGGGACCTTAAGAACACCGGGGAGCTGTTTTTT
TRBV6-1,TRBJ1-4,.,.,CASSAGALQGATNEKLFF,TGTGCCAGCAGCGCAGGAGCCCTACAGGGTGCAACTAATGAAAAACTGTTTTTT
TRBV4-1,TRBJ1-1,.,.,CASSQAGEGTEAFF,TGCGCCAGCAGCCAAGCGGGGGAGGGGACTGAAGCTTTCTTT
TRBV29-1,TRBJ1-2,.,.,CSVETEANYGYTF,TGCAGCGTTGAGACGGAAGCTAACTATGGCTACACCTTC
TRBV30,TRBJ1-1,.,.,CAWSTGLNTEAFF,TGTGCCTGGAGTACCGGGCTTAACACTGAAGCTTTCTTT
TRBV6-5,TRBJ1-2,.,few,CASRNGGYTF,TGTGCCAGCAGGAATGGAGGCTACACCTTC
TRBV7-2,TRBJ1-4,.,.,CASSLALVVGDEKLFF,TGTGCCAGCAGCTTAGCGCTTGTGGTGGGTGATGAAAAACTGTTTTTT
TRBV5-8,TRBJ2-1,.,once,CASRPDRGSSYNEQFF,TGTGCCAGCAGACCCGACCGGGGTAGCTCCTACAATGAGCAGTTCTTC
TRBV20-1,TRBJ2-3,.,few,CSARDGRTDTQYF,TGCAGTGCTAGAGACGGGCGCACAGATACGCAGTATTTT
TRBV5-1,TRBJ2-7,.,.,CASSTRGKGNSYEQYF,TGCGCCAGCAGCACAAGGGGGAAGGGGAACTCCTACGAGCAGTACTTC
TRBV7-9,TRBJ1-2,TRBD1,few,CASWGTGEGYTF,TGTGCCAGCTGGGGGACAGGGGAGGGCTACACCTTC
TRBV6-1,TRBJ1-2,.,few,CASSEGNSNYGYTF,TGTGCCAGCAGTGAAGGGAATTCTAACTATGGCTACACCTTC
TRBV20-1,TRBJ2-3,TRBD2,.,CSARVGSGGTDTQYF,TGCAGTGCTAGAGTGGGTAGCGGGGGCACAGATACGCAGTATTTT
TRBV12-3/TRBV12-4,TRBJ2-2,TRBD1,few,CASSLRQGGGTGELFF,TGTGCCAGCAGCCTGAGACAGGGTGGGGGCACCGGGGAGCTGTTTTTT